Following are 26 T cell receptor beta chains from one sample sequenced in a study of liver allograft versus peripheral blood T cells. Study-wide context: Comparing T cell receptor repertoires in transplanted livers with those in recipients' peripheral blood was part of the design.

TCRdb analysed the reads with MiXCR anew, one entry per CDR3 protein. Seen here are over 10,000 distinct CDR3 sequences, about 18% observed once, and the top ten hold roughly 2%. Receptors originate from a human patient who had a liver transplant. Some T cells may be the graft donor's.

The CDR3 nucleotides are TGTGCCAGCAGTGCGGCCGGGACCACCCTCACCGGGGAGCTGTTTTTT. Translating it yields CASSAAGTTLTGELFF. V is TRBV28 and J is TRBJ2-2; D assignment may be TRBD1 or TRBD2 (5 bases each). The CDR3 is 16 amino acids. The V and J ends lost 5 bases and 4 bases respectively, with 17 bases between them. Germline CDR1 is MDHEN and CDR2 is SYDVKM.

CDR3 DNA sequence: TGTGCCAGCAGCCCAGGGACTAGTCGCCGTACCGGGGAGCTGTTTTTT. Residues: CASSPGTSRRTGELFF. The chain employs TRBV9 and TRBJ2-2, with TRBD2 matching 8 bases. CDR3 length: 16 amino acids. Germline V CDR1 and CDR2: SGDLS, YYNGEE. Trimming at V came to 4 bases and at J to 5 bases, leaving 10 bases not matched to a gene.

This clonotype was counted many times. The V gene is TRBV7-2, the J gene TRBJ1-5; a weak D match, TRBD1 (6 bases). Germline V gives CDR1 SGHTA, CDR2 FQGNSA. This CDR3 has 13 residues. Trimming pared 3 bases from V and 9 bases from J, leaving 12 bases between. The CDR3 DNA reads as TGTGCCAGCAGCTTGGGGGCCGGACGGCCCCAGCATTTT. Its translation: CASSLGAGRPQHF. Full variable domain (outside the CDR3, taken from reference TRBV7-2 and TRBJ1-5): GAGVSQSPSNKVTEKGKDVELRCDPISGHTALYWYRQSLGQGLEFLIYFQGNSAPDKSGLPSDRFSAERTGGSVSTLTIQRTQQEDSAVYLCASSLGAGRPQHFGDGTRLSIL.

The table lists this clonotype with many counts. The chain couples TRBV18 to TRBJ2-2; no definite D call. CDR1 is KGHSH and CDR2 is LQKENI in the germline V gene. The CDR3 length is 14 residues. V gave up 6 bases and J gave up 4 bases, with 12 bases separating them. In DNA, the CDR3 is TGTGCCAGCTCTCCATCGGGCTTCACCGGGGAGCTGTTTTTT. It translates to CASSPSGFTGELFF.

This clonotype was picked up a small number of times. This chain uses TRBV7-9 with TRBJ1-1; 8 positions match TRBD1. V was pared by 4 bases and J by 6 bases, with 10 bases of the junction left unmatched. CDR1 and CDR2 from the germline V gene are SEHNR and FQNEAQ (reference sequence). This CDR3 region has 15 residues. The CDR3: CASSSGQGGYPEAFF. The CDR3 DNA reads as TGTGCCAGCAGCTCTGGACAGGGCGGGTACCCTGAAGCTTTCTTT.

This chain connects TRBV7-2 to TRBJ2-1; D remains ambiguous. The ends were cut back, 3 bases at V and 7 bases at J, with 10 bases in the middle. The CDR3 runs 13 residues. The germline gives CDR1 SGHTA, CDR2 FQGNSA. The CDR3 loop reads CASSFISVNEQFF. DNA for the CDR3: TGTGCCAGCAGCTTCATCTCGGTAAATGAGCAGTTCTTC.

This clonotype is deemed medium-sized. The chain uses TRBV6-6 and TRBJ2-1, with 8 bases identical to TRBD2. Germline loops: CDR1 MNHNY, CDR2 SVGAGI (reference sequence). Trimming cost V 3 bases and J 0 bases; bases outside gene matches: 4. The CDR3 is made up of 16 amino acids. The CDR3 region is CASSYEAGVSYNEQFF. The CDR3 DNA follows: TGTGCCAGCAGTTATGAAGCGGGAGTCTCCTACAATGAGCAGTTCTTC.

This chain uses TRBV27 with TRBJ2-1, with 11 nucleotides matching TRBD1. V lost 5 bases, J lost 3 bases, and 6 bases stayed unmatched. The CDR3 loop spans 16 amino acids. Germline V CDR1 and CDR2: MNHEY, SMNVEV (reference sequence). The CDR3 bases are TGTGCCAGCAGTCTGGGGACAGGGGGGGGCTACAATGAGCAGTTCTTC. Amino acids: CASSLGTGGGYNEQFF.

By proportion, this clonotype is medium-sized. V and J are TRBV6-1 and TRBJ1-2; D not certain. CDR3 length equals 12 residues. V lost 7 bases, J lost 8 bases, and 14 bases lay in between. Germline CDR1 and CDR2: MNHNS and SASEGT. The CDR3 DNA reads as TGTGCCAGCAACGGACCTTTGGTAGGCTACACCTTC. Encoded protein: CASNGPLVGYTF.

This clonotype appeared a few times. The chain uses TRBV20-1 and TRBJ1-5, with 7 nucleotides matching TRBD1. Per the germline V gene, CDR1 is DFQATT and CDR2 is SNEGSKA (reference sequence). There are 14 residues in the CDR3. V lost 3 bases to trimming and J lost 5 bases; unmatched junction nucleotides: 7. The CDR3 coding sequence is TGCAGTGCTAGCGGCAACACAGGGGATCAGCCCCAGCATTTT. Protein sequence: CSASGNTGDQPQHF.

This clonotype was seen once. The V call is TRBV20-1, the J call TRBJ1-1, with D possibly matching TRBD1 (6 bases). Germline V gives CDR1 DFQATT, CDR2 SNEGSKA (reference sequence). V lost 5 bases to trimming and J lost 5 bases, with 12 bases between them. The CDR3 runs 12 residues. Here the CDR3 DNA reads TGCAGTGCTTTACAGGGTTGGACTGAAGCTTTCTTT. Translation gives CSALQGWTEAFF.

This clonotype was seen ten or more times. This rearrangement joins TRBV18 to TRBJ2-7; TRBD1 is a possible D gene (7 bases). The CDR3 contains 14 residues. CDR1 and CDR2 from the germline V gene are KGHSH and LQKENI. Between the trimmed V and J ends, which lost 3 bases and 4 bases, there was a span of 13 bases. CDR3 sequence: CASSPIQGGYEQYF. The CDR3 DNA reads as TGTGCCAGCTCACCGATCCAGGGGGGATACGAGCAGTACTTC.

This CDR3 is CASSLGTFNEQFF. CDR3 bases: TGTGCCAGCAGCTTAGGAACTTTCAATGAGCAGTTCTTC. The chain joins TRBV7-9 to TRBJ2-1; D gene unclear. CDR1 and CDR2 from the germline V gene are SEHNR and FQNEAQ (reference sequence). The CDR3 runs to 13 residues. Trimming removed 1 base from V and 6 bases from J, with 7 bases in between.

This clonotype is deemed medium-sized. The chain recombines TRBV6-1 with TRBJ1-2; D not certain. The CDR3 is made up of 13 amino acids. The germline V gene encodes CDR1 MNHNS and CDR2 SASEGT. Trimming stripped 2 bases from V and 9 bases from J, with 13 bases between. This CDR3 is CASSELLRASYTF. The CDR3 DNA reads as TGTGCCAGCAGTGAACTACTTAGGGCTAGCTACACCTTC.

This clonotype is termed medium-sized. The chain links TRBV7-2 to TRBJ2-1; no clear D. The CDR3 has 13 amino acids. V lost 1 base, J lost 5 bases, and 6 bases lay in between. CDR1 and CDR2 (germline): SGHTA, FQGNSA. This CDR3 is CASSLGQNNEQFF. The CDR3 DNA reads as TGTGCCAGCAGCTTAGGGCAGAACAATGAGCAGTTCTTC.

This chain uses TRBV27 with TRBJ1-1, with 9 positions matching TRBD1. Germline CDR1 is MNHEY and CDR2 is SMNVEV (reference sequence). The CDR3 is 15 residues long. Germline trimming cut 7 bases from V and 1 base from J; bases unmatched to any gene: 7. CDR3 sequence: CASNKQGARNTEAFF. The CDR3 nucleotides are TGTGCCAGCAATAAACAGGGGGCGAGGAACACTGAAGCTTTCTTT.

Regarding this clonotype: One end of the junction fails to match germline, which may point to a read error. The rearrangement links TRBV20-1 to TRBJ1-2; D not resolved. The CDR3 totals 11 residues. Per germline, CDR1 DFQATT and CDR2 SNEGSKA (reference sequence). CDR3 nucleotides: TGCAGTGCTTCGGATAACTATGGCTGCACCTTC. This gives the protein CSASDNYGCTF.

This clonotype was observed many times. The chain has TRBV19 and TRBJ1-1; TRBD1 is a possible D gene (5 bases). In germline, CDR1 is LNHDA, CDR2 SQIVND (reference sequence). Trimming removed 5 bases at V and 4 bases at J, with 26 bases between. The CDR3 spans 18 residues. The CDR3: CASSRKLGTPLTGTEAFF. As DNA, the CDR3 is TGTGCCAGTAGTCGTAAACTGGGGACTCCCCTAACGGGCACTGAAGCTTTCTTT.

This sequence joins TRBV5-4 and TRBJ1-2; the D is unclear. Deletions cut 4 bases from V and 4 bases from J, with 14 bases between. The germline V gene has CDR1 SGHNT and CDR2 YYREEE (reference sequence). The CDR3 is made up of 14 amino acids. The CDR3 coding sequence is TGTGCCAGCAGCCTCATCATTCCCCCCTATGGCTACACCTTC. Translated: CASSLIIPPYGYTF.

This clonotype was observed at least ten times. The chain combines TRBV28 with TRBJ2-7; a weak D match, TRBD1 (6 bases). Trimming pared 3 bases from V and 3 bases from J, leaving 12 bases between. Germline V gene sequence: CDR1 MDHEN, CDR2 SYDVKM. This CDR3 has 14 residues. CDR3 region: CASSFLDRHYEQYF. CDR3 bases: TGTGCCAGCAGTTTTCTGGACAGACACTACGAGCAGTACTTC.

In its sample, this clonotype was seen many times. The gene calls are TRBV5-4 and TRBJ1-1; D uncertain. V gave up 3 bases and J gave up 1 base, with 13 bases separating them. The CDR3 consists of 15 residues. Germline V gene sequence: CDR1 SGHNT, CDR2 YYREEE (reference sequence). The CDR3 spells CASSSEGLENTEAFF. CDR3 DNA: TGTGCCAGCAGCTCAGAGGGTCTCGAGAACACTGAAGCTTTCTTT. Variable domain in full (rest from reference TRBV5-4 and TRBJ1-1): ETGVTQSPTHLIKTRGQQVTLRCSSQSGHNTVSWYQQALGQGPQFIFQYYREEENGRGNFPPRFSGLQFPNYSSELNVNALELDDSALYLCASSSEGLENTEAFFGQGTRLTVV.

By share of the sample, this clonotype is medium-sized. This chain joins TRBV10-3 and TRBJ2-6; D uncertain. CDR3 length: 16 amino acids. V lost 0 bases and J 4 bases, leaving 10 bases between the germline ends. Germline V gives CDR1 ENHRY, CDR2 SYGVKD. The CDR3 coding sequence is TGTGCCATCAGTGAGTCCGCCGGTCCGGGGGCCAACGTCCTGACTTTC. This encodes CAISESAGPGANVLTF.

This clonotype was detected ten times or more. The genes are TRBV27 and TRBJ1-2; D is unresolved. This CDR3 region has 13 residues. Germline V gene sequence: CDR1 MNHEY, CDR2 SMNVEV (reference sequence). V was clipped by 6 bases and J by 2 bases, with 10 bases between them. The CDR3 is CASRANPNYGYTF. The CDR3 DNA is TGTGCCAGCAGAGCTAATCCCAACTATGGCTACACCTTC.

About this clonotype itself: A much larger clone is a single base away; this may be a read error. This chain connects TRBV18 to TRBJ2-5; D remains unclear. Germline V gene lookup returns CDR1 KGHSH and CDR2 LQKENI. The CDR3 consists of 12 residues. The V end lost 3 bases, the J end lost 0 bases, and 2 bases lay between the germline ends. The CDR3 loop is CASSPYQETQYF. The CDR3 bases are TGTGCCAGCTCACCGTACCAAGAGACCCAGTACTTC.

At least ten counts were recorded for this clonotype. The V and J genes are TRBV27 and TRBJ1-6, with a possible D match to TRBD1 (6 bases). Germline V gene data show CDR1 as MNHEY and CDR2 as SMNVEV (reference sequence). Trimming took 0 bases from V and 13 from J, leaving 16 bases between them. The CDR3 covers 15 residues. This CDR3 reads CASSLSTGTQYPLHF. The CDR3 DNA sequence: TGTGCCAGCAGTTTATCGACAGGAACCCAATACCCCCTCCACTTT.

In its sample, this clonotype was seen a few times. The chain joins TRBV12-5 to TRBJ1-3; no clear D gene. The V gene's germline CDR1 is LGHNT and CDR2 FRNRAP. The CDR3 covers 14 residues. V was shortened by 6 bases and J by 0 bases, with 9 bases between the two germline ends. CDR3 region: CASGLSASGNTIYF. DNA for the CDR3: TGTGCTAGTGGGTTGTCTGCCTCTGGAAACACCATATATTTT.